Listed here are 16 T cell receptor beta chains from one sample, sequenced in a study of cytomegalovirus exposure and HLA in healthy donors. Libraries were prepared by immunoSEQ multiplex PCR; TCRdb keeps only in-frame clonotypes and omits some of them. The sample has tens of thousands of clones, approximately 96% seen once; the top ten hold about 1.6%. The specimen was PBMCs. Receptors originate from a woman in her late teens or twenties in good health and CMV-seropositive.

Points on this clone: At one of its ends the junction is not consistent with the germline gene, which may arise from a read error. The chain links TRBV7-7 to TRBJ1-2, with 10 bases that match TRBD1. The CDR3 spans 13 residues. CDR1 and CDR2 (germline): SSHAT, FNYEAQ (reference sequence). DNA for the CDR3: TGTGCTAGCAGCGACCGGACAGGGGGAGTCTACACCTTC. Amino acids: CASSDRTGGVYTF.

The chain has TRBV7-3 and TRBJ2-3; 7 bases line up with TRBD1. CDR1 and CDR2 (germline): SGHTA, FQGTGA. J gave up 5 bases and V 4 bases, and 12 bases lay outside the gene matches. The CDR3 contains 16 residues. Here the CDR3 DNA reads TGTGCCAGCAGCTCGAGCCAGACAGGGTGGCGAGATACGCAGTATTTT. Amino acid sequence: CASSSSQTGWRDTQYF.

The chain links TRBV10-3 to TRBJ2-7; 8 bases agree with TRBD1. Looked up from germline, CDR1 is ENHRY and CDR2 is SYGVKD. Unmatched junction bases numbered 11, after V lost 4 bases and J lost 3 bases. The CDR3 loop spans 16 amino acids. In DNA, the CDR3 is TGTGCCATCAGTGGGTTTGGACAGGGTGAGGGCTACGAGCAGTACTTC. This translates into CAISGFGQGEGYEQYF.

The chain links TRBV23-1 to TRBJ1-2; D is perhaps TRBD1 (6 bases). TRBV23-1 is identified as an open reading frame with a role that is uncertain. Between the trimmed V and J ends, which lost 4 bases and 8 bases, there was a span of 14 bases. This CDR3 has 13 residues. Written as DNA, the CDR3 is TGCGCCAGCAGTCCGTCTCAGGGGTCCGGCTACACCTTC. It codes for CASSPSQGSGYTF.

The CDR3: CASSSKQGAATEAFF. CDR3 DNA sequence: TGTGCCAGCAGTTCCAAACAGGGGGCGGCCACTGAAGCTTTCTTT. V and J are TRBV6-5 and TRBJ1-1; 9 bases are a match to TRBD1. Trimming removed 4 bases from V and 4 bases from J; junction bases left unmatched: 7. The CDR3 has 15 residues. The germline V gene has CDR1 MNHEY and CDR2 SVGAGI.

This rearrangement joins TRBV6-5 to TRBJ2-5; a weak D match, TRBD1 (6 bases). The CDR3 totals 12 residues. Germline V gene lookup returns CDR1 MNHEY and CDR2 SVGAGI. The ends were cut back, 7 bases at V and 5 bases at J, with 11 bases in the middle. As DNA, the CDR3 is TGTGCCAGCACCACAGGGTTGGAGACCCAGTACTTC. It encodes CASTTGLETQYF.

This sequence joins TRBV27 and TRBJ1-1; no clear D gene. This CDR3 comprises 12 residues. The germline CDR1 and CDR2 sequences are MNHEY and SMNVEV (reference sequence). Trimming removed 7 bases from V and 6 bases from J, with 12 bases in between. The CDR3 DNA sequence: TGTGCCAGCAAAGAGGGAATGGCTGAAGCTTTCTTT. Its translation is CASKEGMAEAFF.

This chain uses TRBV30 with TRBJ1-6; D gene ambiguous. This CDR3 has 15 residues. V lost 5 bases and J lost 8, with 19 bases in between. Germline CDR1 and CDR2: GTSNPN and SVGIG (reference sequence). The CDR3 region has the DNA TGTGCCTGGGATTTGCGGCTTGGCGGTTATTCACCCCTCCACTTT. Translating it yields CAWDLRLGGYSPLHF.

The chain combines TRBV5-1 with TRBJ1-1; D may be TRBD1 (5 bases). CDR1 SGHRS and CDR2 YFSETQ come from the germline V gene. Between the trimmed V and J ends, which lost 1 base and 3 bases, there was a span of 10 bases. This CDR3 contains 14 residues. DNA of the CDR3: TGCGCCAGCAGCTTGTATGGCAGGGACACTGAAGCTTTCTTT. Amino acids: CASSLYGRDTEAFF. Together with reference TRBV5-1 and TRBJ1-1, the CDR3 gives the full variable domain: KAGVTQTPRYLIKTRGQQVTLSCSPISGHRSVSWYQQTPGQGLQFLFEYFSETQRNKGNFPGRFSGRQFSNSRSEMNVSTLELGDSALYLCASSLYGRDTEAFFGQGTRLTVV.

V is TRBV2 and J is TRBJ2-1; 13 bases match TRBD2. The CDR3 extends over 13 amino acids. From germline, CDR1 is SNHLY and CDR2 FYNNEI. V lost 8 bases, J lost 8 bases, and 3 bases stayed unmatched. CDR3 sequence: CASRTSGSYEQFF. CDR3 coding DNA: TGTGCCAGCCGGACTAGCGGGAGTTATGAGCAGTTCTTC.

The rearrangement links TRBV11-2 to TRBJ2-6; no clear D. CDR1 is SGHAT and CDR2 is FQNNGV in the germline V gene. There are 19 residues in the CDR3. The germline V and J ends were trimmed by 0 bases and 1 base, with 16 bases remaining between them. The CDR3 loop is CASSLDLLRPGSGANVLTF. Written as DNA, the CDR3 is TGTGCCAGCAGCTTAGATCTCCTTCGCCCCGGGTCTGGGGCCAACGTCCTGACTTTC.

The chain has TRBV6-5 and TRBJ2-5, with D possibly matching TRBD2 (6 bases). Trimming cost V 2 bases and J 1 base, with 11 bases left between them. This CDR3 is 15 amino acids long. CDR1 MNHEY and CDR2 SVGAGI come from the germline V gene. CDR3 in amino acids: CASSYGGSPQETQYF. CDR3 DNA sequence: TGTGCCAGCAGTTACGGGGGGAGCCCCCAAGAGACCCAGTACTTC.

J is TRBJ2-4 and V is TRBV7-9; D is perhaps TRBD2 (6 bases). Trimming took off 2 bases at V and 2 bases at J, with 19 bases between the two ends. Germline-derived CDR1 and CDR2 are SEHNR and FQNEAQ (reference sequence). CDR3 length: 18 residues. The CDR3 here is CASSLMEGGGVTKNIQYF. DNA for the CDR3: TGTGCCAGCAGCTTAATGGAAGGAGGAGGGGTCACCAAAAACATTCAGTACTTC.

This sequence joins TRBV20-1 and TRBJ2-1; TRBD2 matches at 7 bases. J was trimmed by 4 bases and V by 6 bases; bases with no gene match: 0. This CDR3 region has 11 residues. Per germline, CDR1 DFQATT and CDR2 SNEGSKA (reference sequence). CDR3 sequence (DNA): TGCAGTGCGGGAGGGTACAATGAGCAGTTCTTC. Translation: CSAGGYNEQFF.

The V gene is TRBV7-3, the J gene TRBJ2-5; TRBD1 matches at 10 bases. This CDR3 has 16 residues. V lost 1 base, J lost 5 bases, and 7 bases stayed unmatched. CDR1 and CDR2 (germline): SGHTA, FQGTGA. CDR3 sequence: CASSLRGTGVEETQYF. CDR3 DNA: TGTGCCAGCAGCTTAAGGGGGACAGGGGTGGAGGAGACCCAGTACTTC.

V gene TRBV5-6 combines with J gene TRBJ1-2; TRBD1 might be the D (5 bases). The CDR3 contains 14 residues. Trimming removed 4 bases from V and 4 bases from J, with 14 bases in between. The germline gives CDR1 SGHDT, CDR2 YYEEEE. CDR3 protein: CASSGRGLLYGYTF. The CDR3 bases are TGTGCCAGCAGCGGTAGGGGCCTTCTCTATGGCTACACCTTC. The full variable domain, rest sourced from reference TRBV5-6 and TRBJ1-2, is DAGVTQSPTHLIKTRGQQVTLRCSPKSGHDTVSWYQQALGQGPQFIFQYYEEEERQRGNFPDRFSGHQFPNYSSELNVNALLLGDSALYLCASSGRGLLYGYTFGSGTRLTVV.